This paragraph covers one T cell receptor (beta chain) sequence. These data originate in a study of blood T cell repertoires in COVID-19. Only in-frame clones appear in the TCRdb table, and some are missing; sequencing was by immunoSEQ multiplex PCR. The data hold about 74,000 clones, with roughly 88% observed a single time. Germline assignment: CDR1 SGHKS and CDR2 YYEKEE (reference sequence). This CDR3 has 16 residues. The V end was cut by 0 bases, the J end by 0 bases, with 10 bases between. Sequences were obtained from peripheral blood. The receptor comes from a woman aged 80 or over with active or convalescent COVID-19. This chain uses TRBV5-5 with TRBJ1-3; no clear D gene. CDR3 sequence reads: CASSLGHPSSGNTIYF. The CDR3 DNA reads TGTGCCAGCAGCTTGGGACACCCGAGCTCTGGAAACACCATATATTTT. The full variable domain, with the rest looked up from reference TRBV5-5 and TRBJ1-3, is DAGVTQSPTHLIKTRGQQVTLRCSPISGHKSVSWYQQVLGQGPQFIFQYYEKEERGRGNFPDRFSARQFPNYSSELNVNALLLGDSALYLCASSLGHPSSGNTIYFGEGSWLTVV.